A single T cell receptor beta chain is shown here with its context. The target of this receptor is not known. Base qualities are missing; no much larger clone stands one base away. The immunoSEQ Assay, a bias-controlled multiplex PCR, was used to amplify TCRbeta CDR3 regions from genomic DNA. As for the original processing: Nucleated cell counts per sample were estimated from amplification of reference gene primers within the assay. To quantify the absolute abundance of each unique TCRbeta CDR3 rearrangement, sequence reads were collapsed and filtered. For each sample, productive Simpson clonality was calculated as the square root of Simpson's diversity index across productive rearrangements. TCRdb limited this immuneACCESS table to in-frame rearrangements with V and J called. A share of clones is missing; checked studies link under half to unresolved V genes, and the rest is unexplained. V, J and clone size are those of that table, while D and trimming were read from the DNA. This sample holds 110,000 to 150,000 clones; roughly 83% were observed only once. The top ten clones comprise about 5.5% of the sample.

These data come from a study of blood T cell repertoires in COVID-19 (dated by TCRdb to 2020 to 2022). For the wider study: The collaborator samples originated in the United States, Italy and Spain and spanned the acute and convalescent phases of COVID-19. The samples were drawn from two sources: the first 160 participants of the ongoing ImmuneRACE study, and fewer than 1,500 subjects contributed by 6 global collaborators. Sample metadata almost always included a de-identified subject ID, COVID-19 status, age in years and sex. Deeply sampled blood TCRbeta repertoires from subjects exposed to, actively infected with, or recovered from COVID-19 were included in the dataset. Where HLA class I and class II types were available, the types were taken from metadata supplied by the sample provider, not from assay-based typing. The material from the prospective study consisted of cDNA or gDNA derived from T cells, B-cell-depleted T cells, or PBMCs. A freely available public database, intended as a resource for researchers studying the immune response to SARS-CoV-2, is where the repertoires were released. General conclusions and limits of the study: The amount of clinical and demographic metadata varied by source and participant and was provided uncurated.

Enrolling through a virtual design, the prospective study's participants ranged in age from roughly 18 to 89 years and lived across more than 20 United States geographic areas. In the prospective study, participants were assigned to cohorts based on the clinical history participants reported in a screening survey and a study questionnaire. Mobile phlebotomists in the prospective study collected whole blood, serum and a nasopharyngeal or oropharyngeal swab from every participant. Additional blood draws and questionnaires over a roughly two-month period could optionally be provided by prospective study participants. Prospective study blood samples were shipped either frozen or at room temperature before DNA extraction. V was cut back by 7 bases and J by 7 bases, leaving a gap of 14 bases between them. Looking up the germline V gene (reference sequence) yields CDR1 DFQATT and CDR2 SNEGSKA. The CDR3 contains 11 residues, cysteine and phenylalanine counted. The CDR3 DNA has 33 bases and is translated from base 1.

This receptor was taken from a man in his forties or fifties with acute COVID-19. Recombination connected TRBV20-1 to TRBJ2-7; a weak D assignment points to TRBD2 (5 bases agree). Sequenced sample: PBMCs or T cells enriched from blood (not recorded which). CDR3 sequence: CSVASPREQYF. The DNA is TGCAGTGTGGCTAGCCCTAGGGAGCAGTACTTC.